These T cell receptor beta chains were read from a single sample in a study of monozygotic twins with inflammatory bowel disease. TCRdb reworked the 5' RACE reads into one entry per CDR3 protein, no DNA. This repertoire includes 110,000 to 150,000 distinct CDR3 sequences. What was sequenced was blood. These receptors were obtained from a human donor with ulcerative colitis or Crohn's disease, or a healthy co-twin of an affected twin (not recorded which). Both conserved end residues are part of each CDR3.

TRBV15	TRBJ2-7	15	CATSRVALAGVEQYF
TRBV12-3/TRBV12-4	TRBJ2-2	11	CASTLTGELFF
TRBV28	TRBJ2-3	12	CASTRNTDTQYF
TRBV20-1	TRBJ2-7	14	CSASSRLSSYEQYF
TRBV28	TRBJ2-1	18	CASSSHPQMVGSYNEQFF
TRBV19	TRBJ2-7	14	CASRAGTGEYEQYF
TRBV2	TRBJ1-1	14	CASSLLGEASEAFF
TRBV2	TRBJ2-3	16	CASSEGTSRSTDTQYF
TRBV20-1	TRBJ2-2	16	CSARDQGRRGTGELFF
TRBV18	TRBJ2-7	16	CASSPRGQGASYEQYF
TRBV23-1	TRBJ2-7	14	CASSQSQVPYEQYF
TRBV28	TRBJ1-2	14	CASSLEHGYYGYTF
TRBV24-1	TRBJ2-1	14	CATSLAAMNNEQFF
TRBV27	TRBJ1-1	13	CASSFGWNTEAFF
TRBV5-6	TRBJ1-2	12	CASSFRGTGYTF
TRBV7-2	TRBJ2-7	16	CASSSQISGSTYEQYF
TRBV4-3	TRBJ2-2	14	CASSLADGTGELFF
TRBV12-3/TRBV12-4	TRBJ2-3	13	CASGQTRTDTQYF
TRBV19	TRBJ1-5	19	CASSYPPFGAQFSNQPQHF
TRBV19	TRBJ1-5	15	CASTSRRVGNQPQHF
TRBV7-9	TRBJ1-5	13	CASSSGWGQPQHF
TRBV3-1	TRBJ2-1	14	CASSHLGSYNEQFF
TRBV7-3	TRBJ1-1	16	CASSLMGPGLNTEAFF
TRBV24-1	TRBJ2-1	11	CATSDHNEQFF
TRBV11-2	TRBJ2-2	15	CASSLLPDLARELFF
TRBV6-5	TRBJ1-5	15	CASSSQTGFGQPQHF